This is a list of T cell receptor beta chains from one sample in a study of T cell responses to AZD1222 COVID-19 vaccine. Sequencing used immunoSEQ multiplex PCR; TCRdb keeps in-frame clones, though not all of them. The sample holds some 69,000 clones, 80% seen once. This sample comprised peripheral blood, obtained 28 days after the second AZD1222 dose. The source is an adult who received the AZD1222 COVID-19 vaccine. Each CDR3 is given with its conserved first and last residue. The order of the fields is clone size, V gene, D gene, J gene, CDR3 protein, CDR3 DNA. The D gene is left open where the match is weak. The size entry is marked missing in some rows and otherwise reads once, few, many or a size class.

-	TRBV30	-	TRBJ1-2	CAWNRGTAYGYTF	TGTGCCTGGAATCGGGGGACGGCTTATGGCTACACCTTC
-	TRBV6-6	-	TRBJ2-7	CASRTAGSYEQYF	TGTGCCAGCAGAACCGCAGGGTCCTACGAGCAGTACTTC
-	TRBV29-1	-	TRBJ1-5	CSVGESYSNQPQHF	TGCAGCGTGGGGGAATCATATAGCAATCAGCCCCAGCATTTT
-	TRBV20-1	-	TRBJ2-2	CSASSGQTNTGELFF	TGCAGTGCTAGTTCCGGGCAGACCAACACCGGGGAGCTGTTTTTT
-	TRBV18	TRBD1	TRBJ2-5	CASSRGTGEETQYF	TGTGCCAGCTCACGGGGGACAGGGGAAGAGACCCAGTACTTC
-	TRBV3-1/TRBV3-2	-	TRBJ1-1	CASSPQGTDTEAFF	TGTGCCAGCAGCCCGCAGGGCACCGACACTGAAGCTTTCTTT
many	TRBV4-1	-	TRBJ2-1	CASSLSRGGNRGGNEQFF	TGCGCCAGCAGCCTTTCTCGAGGAGGGAACAGGGGGGGCAATGAGCAGTTCTTC
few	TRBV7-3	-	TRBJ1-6	CASSQDPPGGGSPLHF	TGTGCCAGCAGCCAGGACCCGCCCGGGGGTGGTTCACCCCTCCACTTT
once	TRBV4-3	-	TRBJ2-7	CASSQDWGPPQYF	TGCGCCAGCAGCCAAGATTGGGGACCACCGCAGTACTTC
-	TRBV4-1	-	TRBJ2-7	CASSQDRLGSYEQYF	TGCGCCAGCAGCCAAGATAGACTGGGGAGCTACGAGCAGTACTTC
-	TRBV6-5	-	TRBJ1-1	CASSPPGRNTEAFF	TGTGCCAGCAGTCCCCCGGGCCGGAACACTGAAGCTTTCTTT
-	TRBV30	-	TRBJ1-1	CAWSEGPNTEAFF	TGTGCCTGGAGTGAGGGACCGAACACTGAAGCTTTCTTT
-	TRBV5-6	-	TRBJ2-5	CASSKEGVETQYF	TGTGCCAGCAGCAAAGAGGGGGTGGAGACCCAGTACTTC
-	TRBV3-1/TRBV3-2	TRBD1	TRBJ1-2	CASSSQGGVGYTF	TGTGCCAGCAGCTCACAGGGGGGGGTTGGCTACACCTTC
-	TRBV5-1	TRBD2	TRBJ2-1	CASSLTSGTNEQFF	TGCGCCAGCAGCTTGACTAGCGGGACCAATGAGCAGTTCTTC
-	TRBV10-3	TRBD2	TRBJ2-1	CAISGTSGGYNERQFF	TGTGCCATCAGCGGGACTAGCGGGGGCTACAATGAGCGGCAGTTCTTC
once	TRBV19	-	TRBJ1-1	CASSMVENTEAFF	TGTGCCAGTAGTATGGTGGAGAACACTGAAGCTTTCTTT
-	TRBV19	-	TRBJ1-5	CASSWGPDNQPQHF	TGTGCCAGTAGCTGGGGACCTGACAATCAGCCCCAGCATTTT
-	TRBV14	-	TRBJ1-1	CASSQSILLTNTEAFF	TGTGCCAGCAGCCAATCCATTCTATTGACGAACACTGAAGCTTTCTTT
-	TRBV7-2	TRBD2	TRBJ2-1	CASSSRRAGGSYNEQFF	TGTGCCAGCAGCTCTCGCAGGGCGGGGGGCTCCTACAATGAGCAGTTCTTC
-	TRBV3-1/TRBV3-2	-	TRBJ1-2	CASSHGEGGGYTF	TGTGCCAGCAGCCACGGCGAGGGCGGTGGCTACACCTTC
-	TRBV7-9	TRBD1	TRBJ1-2	CASSLGTGNYGYTF	TGTGCCAGCAGCTTAGGGACAGGGAACTATGGCTACACCTTC
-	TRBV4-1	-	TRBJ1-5	CASSQDTRANQPQHF	TGCGCCAGCAGCCAAGATACCCGGGCAAATCAGCCCCAGCATTTT
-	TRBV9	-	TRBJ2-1	CASSVDRAGDNEQFF	TGTGCCAGCAGCGTAGATCGGGCGGGCGACAATGAGCAGTTCTTC
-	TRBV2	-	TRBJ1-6	CASSEKQVGSPLHF	TGTGCCAGCAGTGAAAAGCAGGTTGGTTCACCCCTCCACTTT
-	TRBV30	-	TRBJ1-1	CAHSAPYTEAFF	TGTGCCCATTCTGCACCCTACACTGAAGCTTTCTTT
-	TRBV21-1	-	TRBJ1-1	CASSTPGQGTEAFF	TGTGCCAGCAGCACACCGGGACAGGGGACCGAAGCTTTCTTT
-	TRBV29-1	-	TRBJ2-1	CSVELQGRLVDEQFF	TGCAGCGTTGAACTCCAGGGGCGGCTCGTCGATGAGCAGTTCTTC
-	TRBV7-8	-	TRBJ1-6	CASSLAGVGSPLHF	TGTGCCAGCAGCTTAGCAGGGGTGGGATCACCCCTCCACTTT
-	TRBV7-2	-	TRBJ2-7	CASSLAGSSYEQYF	TGTGCCAGCAGCTTAGCCGGGTCCTCCTACGAGCAGTACTTC
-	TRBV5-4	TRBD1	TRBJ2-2	CASSLNTQTGGTGELFF	TGTGCCAGCAGCTTAAATACCCAGACAGGGGGAACCGGGGAGCTGTTTTTT
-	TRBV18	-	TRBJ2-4	CASSQEEFLAKNIQYF	TGTGCCAGCTCACAGGAGGAGTTCCTAGCCAAAAACATTCAGTACTTC
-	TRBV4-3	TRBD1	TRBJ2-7	CASSRTSDRGDEQYF	TGCGCCAGCAGCCGTACATCGGACAGGGGGGACGAGCAGTACTTC
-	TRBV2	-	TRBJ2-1	CASGTAIHKGSNEQFF	TGTGCCAGCGGTACGGCGATTCACAAGGGGAGCAATGAGCAGTTCTTC
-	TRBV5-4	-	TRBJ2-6	CASSTGPGSGANVLTF	TGTGCCAGCAGCACGGGACCGGGATCTGGGGCCAACGTCCTGACTTTC
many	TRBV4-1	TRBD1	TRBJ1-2	CASSQDVGTEGYTF	TGCGCCAGCAGCCAAGATGTAGGGACAGAGGGCTACACCTTC
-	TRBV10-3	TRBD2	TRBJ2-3	CAISELAVQDTQYF	TGTGCCATCAGTGAGCTAGCGGTTCAAGATACGCAGTATTTT
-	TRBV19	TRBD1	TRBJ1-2	CASQTGGYGYTF	TGTGCCAGCCAGACAGGGGGTTATGGCTACACCTTC